This T cell receptor beta chain was retrieved from a study of T-cell reconstitution after alpha-beta-depleted transplantation in children. The CDR3 covers 15 residues. With 6 bases clipped from V and 4 bases from J, the junction kept 9 bases outside the gene matches. CDR1 and CDR2 from the germline V gene are KGHSH and LQKENI. Preparing the TCRbeta library involved the use of unique molecular identifiers. In TCRdb, the PCR reads were re-called with MiXCR into one record per CDR3 protein. The sample shows approximately 640,000 distinct CDR3 sequences, roughly 17% of them seen only once. Source: PBMCs from the stem cell graft donor, taken from the stem cell graft. V is TRBV18 and J is TRBJ1-5, with TRBD1 matching over 7 bases. This TCR came from a human donor who donated a stem cell graft to a child with acute myeloid leukemia. This CDR3 reads CASSRTGGKNQPQHF. In nucleotides, the CDR3 is TGTGCCAGCTCCCGGACAGGCGGAAAAAATCAGCCCCAGCATTTT.